One and the same sample provided the 7 T cell receptor beta chains below, sequenced in a study of long-term antiretroviral therapy in people with HIV. immunoSEQ v3.0 was run at survey level. The assay was immunoSEQ multiplex PCR, and TCRdb's table has in-frame clones only and misses some. The sample carries under 30,000 clones, roughly 79% recorded once. The starting material was unsorted PBMCs, obtained at the start of antiretroviral therapy, before treatment. The receptors originated from a woman in her late teens or twenties with HIV.

The chain carries TRBV16 and TRBJ2-7; TRBD1 is a possible D gene (6 bases). Trimming shortened V by 0 bases and J by 3 bases, and 12 bases separated the two germline ends. The CDR3 totals 15 residues. Per the germline V gene, CDR1 is KGHSY and CDR2 is FQNENV. The CDR3 reads CASSQSSTGNYEQYF. The CDR3 region has the DNA TGTGCCAGCAGCCAATCCTCGACAGGAAACTACGAGCAGTACTTC.

This clone was observed a few times. The chain links TRBV2 to TRBJ2-7, with D tentatively TRBD1 (6 bases). Germline-derived CDR1 and CDR2 are SNHLY and FYNNEI. Trimming took off 6 bases at V and 3 bases at J, with 12 bases between the two ends. The CDR3 sequence is 13 residues long. In DNA form, the CDR3 reads TGTGCCAGCAGCAAAAGGACAGACTACGAGCAGTACTTC. Its translation: CASSKRTDYEQYF.

This clone was seen a single time. The chain is built from TRBV18 and TRBJ1-2, with D possibly TRBD1 on 6 matching bases. This CDR3 is built from 17 residues. V lost 0 bases and J lost 4, with 18 bases in between. The germline gives CDR1 KGHSH, CDR2 LQKENI. Here the CDR3 DNA reads TGTGCCAGCTCACCACCGACGTTTGACGACAGGCCCTATGGCTACACCTTC. This sequence encodes CASSPPTFDDRPYGYTF.

The gene calls are TRBV6-5 and TRBJ2-7; D possibly corresponds to TRBD1 (6 bases). The CDR3 totals 13 residues. V was pared by 7 bases and J by 4 bases, with 14 bases between. The germline V gene has CDR1 MNHEY and CDR2 SVGAGI. Here the CDR3 reads CASTNRAGYEQYF. DNA of the CDR3: TGTGCCAGCACCAACAGGGCGGGTTACGAGCAGTACTTC.

This sequence joins TRBV28 and TRBJ1-1; D is ambiguous. V gave up 3 bases and J gave up 0 bases, with 11 bases separating them. The CDR3 runs to 15 residues. The germline V gene has CDR1 MDHEN and CDR2 SYDVKM. The CDR3 nucleotides read TGTGCCAGCAGTTTTATTCCAGGAATGAACACTGAAGCTTTCTTT. Amino acid sequence: CASSFIPGMNTEAFF.

By its share, this clone is medium-sized. CDR3 DNA: TGTGCCAGCAAGGGAGGGAGGAACACCGGGGAGCTGTTTTTT. It translates to CASKGGRNTGELFF. The rearrangement joins TRBV9 to TRBJ2-2; 7 bases match TRBD2. Per germline, CDR1 SGDLS and CDR2 YYNGEE. This CDR3 is 14 amino acids long. Trimming cost V 6 bases and J 1 base; bases outside gene matches: 3.

The chain uses TRBV29-1 and TRBJ2-3, with D possibly being TRBD1 or TRBD2 (6 bases each). This CDR3 region has 15 residues. Germline lookup yields CDR1 SQVTM and CDR2 ANQGSEA. V lost 5 bases to trimming and J lost 3 bases, with 18 bases between them. The CDR3, as DNA: TGCAGCGTTTGGGGGATGGGGGGCTGGACAGATACGCAGTATTTT. Its translation: CSVWGMGGWTDTQYF.